Reported below is one T cell receptor (beta chain). Its specific antigen is unknown. No base quality values were provided; no much bigger clone lies one nucleotide off. TCR beta CDR3 regions were sequenced at survey depth on the immunoSEQ platform. The QIAamp DNA micro kit was used to extract genomic DNA from every cultured and uncultured CD8+ T cell population. As for the authors' bioinformatics: Samples with fewer than 5,000 productive reads were excluded, resulting in the removal of about 6.5% of the 75 HIV peptide-stimulated cultures. Sequences were trimmed to CDR3 by a MANAFEST web app, and nonproductive sequences, CDR3s under 5 amino acids, and sequences not starting with C or ending with F/W were removed. Clonotypes were classified as antigen-specific only if expansion was observed in at least 2 of 3 replicates versus the no-peptide control at FDR 0.01, only within one epitope family. A specific clonotype also had to show a frequency at least fivefold higher than in wells stimulated with peptides from other epitope families. TCRdb provides this immuneACCESS table in a form limited to in-frame rearrangements. Some clones are lacking; in checked studies, under half of them reflect an unresolved V gene, and why the rest are absent is not known. The V and J calls and clone size were taken over from that table, and D and trimming were inferred from the DNA. This sample has roughly 5,000 clones in its table, and over 50% of those were observed once. The top ten clones comprise nearly 45% of the sample.

This specimen belongs to a study of CD8 T cell repertoires and HIV-1 epitope variants (dated by TCRdb to 2018 to 2021). Study-level background: Twenty-five peptides representing autologous and known Gag and Nef epitope variants were each used to stimulate T cells in separate culture wells. A 1M T cell aliquot was kept as an uncultured baseline condition, separate from the approximately 80 T cell cultures. A CMV, EBV and flu peptide pool, the Ebola AY9 epitope as negative control, and a no-peptide well were included as control conditions. Three Gag epitope families and Nef HW9 and YT9 were included among the tested epitopes. The cultures were grown for roughly ten days in IMDM with gentamicin, and half of the media was changed on days 3 and 7 with IL-2, IL-7 and IL-15 added. A total of about 87 T cell cultures were run, with each culture condition done in triplicate except for one peptide, which was done in duplicate. T cells were enriched using the EasySep Human T Cell Enrichment Kit and were co-cultured with equal numbers of autologous T cell-negative cells serving as antigen-presenting cells.

Counted from cysteine to phenylalanine, this CDR3 has 11 amino acids. Left in the record is the CDR3 DNA by itself, 33 bases read in frame from the first base. CDR1 and CDR2 are drawn from the germline V gene: SNHLY, FYNNEI. V lost 7 bases and J lost 1 base; the stretch between them is 4 bases long. The EasySep Human CD8+ T Cell Enrichment Kit was used on day 10 to isolate CD8+ T cells from every culture. General study outcomes and caveats: The assay identified only TCR beta chains and indicated proliferation to antigen, not T cell function or cytokine profile. About five clonotypes recognized the Nef KF9 family and one the HW9 family, with no responses to the TAALDMSHF plasma variant. About ten antigen-specific TCR beta clonotypes were identified, and five or six of them appeared cross-reactive for autologous or known escape epitope variants.

Sample: cultured CD8+ T cells derived from PBMCs. The receptor comes from a male donor with HIV. The rearrangement joined TRBV2 to TRBJ1-1; the D gene cannot be resolved reliably. The CDR3 region has the sequence CASNPNTEAFF. In nucleotide form, the sequence is TGTGCCAGCAACCCGAACACTGAAGCTTTCTTT.